This TCR beta chain was identified during a study of shared clonotypes between healthy human individuals. Regarding the study as a whole: Non-shared clonotypes displayed generation probabilities falling below those of clonotypes present in all four donors. What limited the represented genetic and exposure-history diversity was the small number of donors. Larger estimated richness was generally seen in naive subsets than in memory subsets.

Assay: immunoSEQ multiplex PCR; the TCRdb copy retains only in-frame clones and omits some. The sample consists of some 700,000 clones, roughly 91% of them appearing once. Of note for this clone: The antigen remains undetermined.

The study drew all its donors from Caucasian adults living in Nashville, Tennessee. V was clipped by 3 bases and J by 2 bases, with 8 bases between them. CDR3 length: 14 residues. Germline V gene data show CDR1 as MDHEN and CDR2 as SYDVKM. The receptor comes from a man aged 18 to 35 in good health. Some clones in this sample may be carry-over from other donors' samples. The specimen was memory CD8+ T cells from PBMCs. The sample's subset: CD45RO+ cells pooled with CCR7-negative TemRA cells. The chain links TRBV28 to TRBJ2-1; the D gene is possibly TRBD2 (6 bases). CDR3 loop: CASSLEGTYNEQFF. As DNA, the CDR3 is TGTGCCAGCAGTTTGGAGGGGACCTACAATGAGCAGTTCTTC.